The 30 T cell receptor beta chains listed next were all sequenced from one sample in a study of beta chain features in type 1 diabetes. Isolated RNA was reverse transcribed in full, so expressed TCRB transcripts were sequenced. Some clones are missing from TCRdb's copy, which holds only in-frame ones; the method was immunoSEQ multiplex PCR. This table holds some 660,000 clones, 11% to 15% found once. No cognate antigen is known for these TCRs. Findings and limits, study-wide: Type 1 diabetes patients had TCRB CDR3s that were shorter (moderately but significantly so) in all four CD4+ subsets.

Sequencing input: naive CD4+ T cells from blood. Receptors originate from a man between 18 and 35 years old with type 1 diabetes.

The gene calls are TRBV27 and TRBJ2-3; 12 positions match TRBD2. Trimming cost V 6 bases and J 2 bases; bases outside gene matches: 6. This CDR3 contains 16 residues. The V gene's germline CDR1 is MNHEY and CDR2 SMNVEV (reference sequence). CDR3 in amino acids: CASSLLAGGPTDTQYF. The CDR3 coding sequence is TGTGCCAGCAGCCTACTAGCGGGAGGACCCACAGATACGCAGTATTTT.

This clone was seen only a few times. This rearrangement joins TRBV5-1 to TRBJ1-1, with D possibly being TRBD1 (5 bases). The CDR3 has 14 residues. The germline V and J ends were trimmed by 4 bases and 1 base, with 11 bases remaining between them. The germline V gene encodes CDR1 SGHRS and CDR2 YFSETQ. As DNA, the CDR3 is TGCGCCAGCAGCCCGGGGGGAAGGAACACTGAAGCTTTCTTT. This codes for CASSPGGRNTEAFF.

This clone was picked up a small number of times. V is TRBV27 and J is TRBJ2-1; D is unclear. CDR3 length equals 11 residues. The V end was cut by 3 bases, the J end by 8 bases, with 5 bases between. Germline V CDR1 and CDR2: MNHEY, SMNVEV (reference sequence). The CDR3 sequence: CASSFIDEQFF. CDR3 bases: TGTGCCAGCAGTTTTATTGATGAGCAGTTCTTC.

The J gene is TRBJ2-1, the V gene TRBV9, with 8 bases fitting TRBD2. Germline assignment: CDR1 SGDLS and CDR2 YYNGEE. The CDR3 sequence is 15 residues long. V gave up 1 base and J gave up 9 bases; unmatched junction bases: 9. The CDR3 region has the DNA TGTGCCAGCAGCGTAAGGTCGGCGGGGGGTCGTGAGCAGTTCTTC. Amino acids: CASSVRSAGGREQFF.

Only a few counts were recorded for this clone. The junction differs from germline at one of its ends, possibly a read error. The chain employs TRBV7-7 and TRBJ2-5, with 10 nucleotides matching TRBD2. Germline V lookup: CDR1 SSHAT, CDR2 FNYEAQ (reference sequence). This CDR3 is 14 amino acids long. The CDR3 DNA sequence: TGTGCTAGCAGCTTAGGACTAGCGGAAGAGACCCAGTACTTC. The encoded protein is CASSLGLAEETQYF.

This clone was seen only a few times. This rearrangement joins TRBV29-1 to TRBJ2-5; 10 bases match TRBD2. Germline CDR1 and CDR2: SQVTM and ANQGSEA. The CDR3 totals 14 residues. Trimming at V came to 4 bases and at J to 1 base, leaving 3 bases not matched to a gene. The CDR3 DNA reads TGCAGCGTTGTTAGCGGGAGGACCCAAGAGACCCAGTACTTC. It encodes CSVVSGRTQETQYF.

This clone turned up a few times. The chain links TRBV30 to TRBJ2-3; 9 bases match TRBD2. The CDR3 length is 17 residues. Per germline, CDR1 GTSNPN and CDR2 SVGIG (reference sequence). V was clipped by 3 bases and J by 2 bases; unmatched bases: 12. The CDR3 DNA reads TGTGCCTGGAGGGTTGGGTGGGCTAGCGGGATCACAGATACGCAGTATTTT. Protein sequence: CAWRVGWASGITDTQYF.

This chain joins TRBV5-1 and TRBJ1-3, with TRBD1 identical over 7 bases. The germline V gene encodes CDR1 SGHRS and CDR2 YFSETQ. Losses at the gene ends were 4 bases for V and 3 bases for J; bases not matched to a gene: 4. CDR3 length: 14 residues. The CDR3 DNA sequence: TGCGCCAGCAGCGTGACAGGGCTTGGAAACACCATATATTTT. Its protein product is CASSVTGLGNTIYF.

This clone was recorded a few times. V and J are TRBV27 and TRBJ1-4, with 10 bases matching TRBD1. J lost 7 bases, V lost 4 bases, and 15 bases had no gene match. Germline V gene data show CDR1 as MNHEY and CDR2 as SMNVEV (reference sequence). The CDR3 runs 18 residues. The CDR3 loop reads CASSSRDRGTGLVEKLFF. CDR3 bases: TGTGCCAGCAGTTCACGGGACAGGGGAACGGGTTTAGTTGAAAAACTGTTTTTT. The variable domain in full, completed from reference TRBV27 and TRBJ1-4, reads EAQVTQNPRYLITVTGKKLTVTCSQNMNHEYMSWYRQDPGLGLRQIYYSMNVEVTDKGDVPEGYKVSRKEKRNFPLILESPSPNQTSLYFCASSSRDRGTGLVEKLFFGSGTQLSVL.

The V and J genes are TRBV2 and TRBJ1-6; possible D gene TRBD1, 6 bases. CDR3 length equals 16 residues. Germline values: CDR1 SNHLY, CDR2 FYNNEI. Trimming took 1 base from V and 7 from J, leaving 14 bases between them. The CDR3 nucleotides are TGTGCCAGCAGTGAAGAGTCGACAGGCAGCAATTCACCCCTCCACTTT. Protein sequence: CASSEESTGSNSPLHF.

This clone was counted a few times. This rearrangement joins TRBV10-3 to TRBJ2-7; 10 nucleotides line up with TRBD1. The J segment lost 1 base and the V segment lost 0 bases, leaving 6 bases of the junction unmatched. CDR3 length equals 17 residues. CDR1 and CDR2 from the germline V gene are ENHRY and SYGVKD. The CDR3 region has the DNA TGTGCCATCAGTGAGTCGGGCCCGGGACAGGGGTCCTACGAGCAGTACTTC. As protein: CAISESGPGQGSYEQYF.

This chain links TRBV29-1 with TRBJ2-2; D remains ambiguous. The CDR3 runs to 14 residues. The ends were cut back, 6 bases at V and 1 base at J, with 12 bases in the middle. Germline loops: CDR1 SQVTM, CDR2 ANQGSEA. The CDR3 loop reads CSVAQLENTGELFF. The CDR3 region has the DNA TGCAGCGTCGCCCAACTGGAGAACACCGGGGAGCTGTTTTTT.

CDR3 DNA sequence: TGTGCCAGTAGTACTTCCTTGCGGTACAACGATGAGCAGTTCTTC. This encodes CASSTSLRYNDEQFF. The chain combines TRBV19 with TRBJ2-1; D ambiguous. Trimming took off 4 bases at V and 8 bases at J, with 18 bases between the two ends. Germline V gene sequence: CDR1 LNHDA, CDR2 SQIVND (reference sequence). The CDR3 is made up of 15 amino acids. Variable domain in full (rest from reference TRBV19 and TRBJ2-1): DGGITQSPKYLFRKEGQNVTLSCEQNLNHDAMYWYRQDPGQGLRLIYYSQIVNDFQKGDIAEGYSVSREKKESFPLTVTSAQKNPTAFYLCASSTSLRYNDEQFFGPGTRLTVL.

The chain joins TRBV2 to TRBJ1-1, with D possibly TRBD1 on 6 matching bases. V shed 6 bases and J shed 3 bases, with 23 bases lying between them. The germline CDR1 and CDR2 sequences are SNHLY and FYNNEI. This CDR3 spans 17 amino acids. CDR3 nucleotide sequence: TGTGCCAGCAGCACTACCCTCAGGAGGGGGAGGCACACTGAAGCTTTCTTT. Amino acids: CASSTTLRRGRHTEAFF.

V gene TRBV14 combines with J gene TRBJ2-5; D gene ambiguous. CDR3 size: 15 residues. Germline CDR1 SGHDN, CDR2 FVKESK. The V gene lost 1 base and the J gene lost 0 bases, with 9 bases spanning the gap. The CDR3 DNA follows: TGTGCCAGCAGCCAAGGAAGTTGGTACCAAGAGACCCAGTACTTC. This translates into CASSQGSWYQETQYF.

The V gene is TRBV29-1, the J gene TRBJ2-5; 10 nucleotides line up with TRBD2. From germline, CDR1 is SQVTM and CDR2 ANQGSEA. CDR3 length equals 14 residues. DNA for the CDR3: TGCAGTGCCTCTAGCGGGGGCGTAGAAGAGACCCAGTACTTC. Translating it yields CSASSGGVEETQYF.

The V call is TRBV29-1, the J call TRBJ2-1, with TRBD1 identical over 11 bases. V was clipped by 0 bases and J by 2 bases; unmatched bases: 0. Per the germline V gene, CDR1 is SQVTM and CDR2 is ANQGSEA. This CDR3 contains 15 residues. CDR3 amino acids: CSVEEGQGAYNEQFF. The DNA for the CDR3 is TGCAGCGTTGAAGAGGGACAGGGGGCCTACAATGAGCAGTTCTTC.

CDR3 protein: CAISESRSSYNSPLHF. The CDR3 DNA reads TGTGCCATCAGTGAGTCGCGGAGCTCCTATAATTCACCCCTCCACTTT. V usage is TRBV10-3 and J usage is TRBJ1-6; D gene uncertain. Germline V gives CDR1 ENHRY, CDR2 SYGVKD. The CDR3 covers 16 residues. The V gene lost 0 bases and the J gene lost 0 bases, with 6 bases spanning the gap.

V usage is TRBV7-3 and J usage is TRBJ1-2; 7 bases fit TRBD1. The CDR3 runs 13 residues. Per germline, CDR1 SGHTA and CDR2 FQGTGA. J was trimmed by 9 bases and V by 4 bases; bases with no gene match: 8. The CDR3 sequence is CASSSGTAESYTF. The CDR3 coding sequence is TGTGCCAGCAGCTCCGGGACAGCGGAAAGCTACACCTTC. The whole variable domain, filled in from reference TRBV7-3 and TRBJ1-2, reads GAGVSQTPSNKVTEKGKYVELRCDPISGHTALYWYRQSLGQGPEFLIYFQGTGAADDSGLPNDRFFAVRPEGSVSTLKIQRTERGDSAVYLCASSSGTAESYTFGSGTRLTVV.

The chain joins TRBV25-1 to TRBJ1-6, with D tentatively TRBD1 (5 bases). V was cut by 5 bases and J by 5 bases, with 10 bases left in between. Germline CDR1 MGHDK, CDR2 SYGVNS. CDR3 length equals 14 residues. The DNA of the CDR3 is TGTGCCAGCAGTCTCCAGGGTGATAATTCACCCCTCCACTTT. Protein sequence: CASSLQGDNSPLHF. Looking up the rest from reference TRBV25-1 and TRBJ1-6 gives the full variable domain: EADIYQTPRYLVIGTGKKITLECSQTMGHDKMYWYQQDPGMELHLIHYSYGVNSTEKGDLSSESTVSRIRTEHFPLTLESARPSHTSQYLCASSLQGDNSPLHFGNGTRLTVT.

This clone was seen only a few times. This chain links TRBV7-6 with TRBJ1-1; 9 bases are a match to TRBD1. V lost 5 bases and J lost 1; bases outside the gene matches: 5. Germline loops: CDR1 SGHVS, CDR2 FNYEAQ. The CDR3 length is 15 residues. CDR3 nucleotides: TGTGCCAGCAGCCGACAGGGGGACTGGAACACTGAAGCTTTCTTT. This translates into CASSRQGDWNTEAFF.

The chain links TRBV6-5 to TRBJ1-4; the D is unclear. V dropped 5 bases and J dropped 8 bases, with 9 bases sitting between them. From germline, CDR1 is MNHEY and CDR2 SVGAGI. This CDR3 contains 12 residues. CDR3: CASSREREKLFF. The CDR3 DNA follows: TGTGCCAGCAGTCGTGAGCGAGAAAAACTGTTTTTT.

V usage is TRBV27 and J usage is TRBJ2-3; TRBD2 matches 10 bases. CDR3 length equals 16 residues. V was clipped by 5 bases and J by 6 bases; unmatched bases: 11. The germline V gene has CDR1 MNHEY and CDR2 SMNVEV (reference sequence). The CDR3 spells CASSPRASGRSDTQYF. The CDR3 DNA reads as TGTGCCAGCAGTCCTCGGGCTAGCGGGAGATCGGATACGCAGTATTTT.

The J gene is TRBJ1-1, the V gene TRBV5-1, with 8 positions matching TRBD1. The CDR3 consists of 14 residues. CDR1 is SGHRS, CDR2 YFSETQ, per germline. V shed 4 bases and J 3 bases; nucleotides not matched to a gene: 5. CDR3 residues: CASSTTGADTEAFF. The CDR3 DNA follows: TGCGCCAGCAGCACGACAGGGGCTGACACTGAAGCTTTCTTT.

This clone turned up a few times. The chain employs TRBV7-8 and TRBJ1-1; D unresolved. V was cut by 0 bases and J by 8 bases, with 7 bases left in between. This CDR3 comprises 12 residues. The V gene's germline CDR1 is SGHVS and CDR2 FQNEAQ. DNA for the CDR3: TGTGCCAGCAGCTTAGCGAACAGAGAAGCTTTCTTT. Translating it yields CASSLANREAFF.

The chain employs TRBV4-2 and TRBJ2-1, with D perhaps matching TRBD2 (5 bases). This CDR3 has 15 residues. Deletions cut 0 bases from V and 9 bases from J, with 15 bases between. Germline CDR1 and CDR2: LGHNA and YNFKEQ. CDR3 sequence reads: CASSQDQAGLGEQFF. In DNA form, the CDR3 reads TGTGCCAGCAGCCAAGATCAGGCAGGACTGGGTGAGCAGTTCTTC.

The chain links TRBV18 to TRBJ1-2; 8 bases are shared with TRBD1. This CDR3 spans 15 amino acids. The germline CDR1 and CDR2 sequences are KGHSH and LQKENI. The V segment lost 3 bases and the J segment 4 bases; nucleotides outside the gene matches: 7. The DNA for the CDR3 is TGTGCCAGCTCACCCCCGACAGGGGATGCCTATGGCTACACCTTC. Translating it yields CASSPPTGDAYGYTF. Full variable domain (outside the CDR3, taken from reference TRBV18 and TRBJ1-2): NAGVMQNPRHLVRRRGQEARLRCSPMKGHSHVYWYRQLPEEGLKFMVYLQKENIIDESGMPKERFSAEFPKEGPSILRIQQVVRGDSAAYFCASSPPTGDAYGYTFGSGTRLTVV.

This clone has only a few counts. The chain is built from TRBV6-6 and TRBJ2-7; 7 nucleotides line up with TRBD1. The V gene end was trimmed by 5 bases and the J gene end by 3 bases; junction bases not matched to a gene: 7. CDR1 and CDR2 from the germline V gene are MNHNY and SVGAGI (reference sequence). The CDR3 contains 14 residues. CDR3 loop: CASSKPGQYYEQYF. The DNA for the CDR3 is TGTGCCAGCAGTAAACCGGGACAGTACTACGAGCAGTACTTC.

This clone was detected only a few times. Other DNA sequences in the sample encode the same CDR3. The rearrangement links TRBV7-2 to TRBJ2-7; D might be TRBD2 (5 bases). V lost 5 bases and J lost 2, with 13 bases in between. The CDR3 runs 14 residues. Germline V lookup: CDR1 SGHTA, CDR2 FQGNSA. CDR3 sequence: CASSLSTGTYEQYF. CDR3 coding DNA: TGTGCCAGCAGCCTATCGACGGGAACCTACGAGCAGTACTTC.

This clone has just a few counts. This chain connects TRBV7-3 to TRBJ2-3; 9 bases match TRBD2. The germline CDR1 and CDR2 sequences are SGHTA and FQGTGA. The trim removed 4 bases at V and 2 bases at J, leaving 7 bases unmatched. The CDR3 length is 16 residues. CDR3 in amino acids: CASSSSSGADTDTQYF. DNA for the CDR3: TGTGCCAGCAGCTCGTCTAGCGGGGCCGACACAGATACGCAGTATTTT.